Sequencing of this TCR beta chain was carried out in a study of OX40 agonist ivuxolimab in advanced cancers. Background on the study: A male proportion of around 86% was recorded, with mean age about 54 years and range roughly 23 to 79.

V was clipped by 3 bases and J by 0 bases, with 15 bases between them. This CDR3 comprises 17 residues. The germline gives CDR1 KGHSH, CDR2 LQKENI. TCRdb's table, derived via immunoSEQ multiplex PCR, lists solely in-frame clones and lacks some. Of under 85,000 clones listed, roughly 80% were seen once; the top ten hold over 4.5%. The receptor was derived from an adult with an advanced solid tumor such as melanoma, head and neck, liver or kidney cancer. J is TRBJ1-5 and V is TRBV18; no clear D gene. The specimen comprised CD4+ or CD8+ T cells sorted from blood, sampled in a trial of the OX40 agonist ivuxolimab. The CDR3 here is CASSPGISGNSNQPQHF. DNA of the CDR3: TGTGCCAGCTCACCTGGGATAAGTGGGAATAGCAATCAGCCCCAGCATTTT.